The 29 T cell receptor beta chains in this list originate from one sample, sequenced in a study of shared clonotypes between healthy human individuals. Clones were sequenced by immunoSEQ multiplex PCR, and TCRdb holds only the in-frame ones, with some missing. The sample contains around 700,000 clones, about 91% of which appear only once. Naive CD8 cells lacked CD45RO, underwent positive selection for CCR7 and left out terminally differentiated effector memory CD45RA+ cells. The sequenced sample consisted of naive CD8+ T cells sorted from blood. These receptors all stem from a man aged 30 to 39 in good health.

This chain uses TRBV25-1 with TRBJ1-5, with TRBD1 identical over 10 bases. CDR1 and CDR2 from the germline V gene are MGHDK and SYGVNS. Trimming cost V 8 bases and J 1 base; bases outside gene matches: 5. This CDR3 has 15 residues. The CDR3 region has the DNA TGTGCCAGCCTCTCGGACAGGGGGAGCAATCAGCCCCAGCATTTT. Its protein product is CASLSDRGSNQPQHF.

The V call is TRBV27, the J call TRBJ2-2; 9 bases match TRBD1. Germline CDR1 is MNHEY and CDR2 is SMNVEV (reference sequence). The CDR3 length is 15 residues. Germline trimming cut 8 bases from V and 5 bases from J; bases unmatched to any gene: 9. The CDR3 nucleotides read TGTGCCAGCGGGGAGACAGGGGGAGGAACCGGGGAGCTGTTTTTT. Its protein is CASGETGGGTGELFF.

With respect to this clone: Mismatch with germline at one junction end may stem from a read error. This chain connects TRBV29-1 to TRBJ2-1; D gene ambiguous. CDR3 length equals 14 residues. Germline-derived CDR1 and CDR2 are SQVTM and ANQGSEA. In nucleotides, the CDR3 is TGCAGCGCTGAAAGTCGGATTCCCTACAATGAGCAGTTCTTC. Translating it yields CSAESRIPYNEQFF.

This rearrangement joins TRBV9 to TRBJ2-5; 8 bases are shared with TRBD2. CDR3 length equals 21 residues. Germline-derived CDR1 and CDR2 are SGDLS and YYNGEE. V lost 3 bases to trimming and J lost 4 bases; unmatched junction nucleotides: 26. This chain's CDR3 is CASSARNSDRTSSGWGETQYF. DNA for the CDR3: TGTGCCAGCAGCGCCCGGAACAGCGATCGGACTAGCTCAGGATGGGGAGAGACCCAGTACTTC.

This clone was seen once. This sequence joins TRBV5-1 and TRBJ2-7; D not resolved. Trimming left V 2 bases short and J 3 bases short, with 6 bases between. The CDR3 extends over 12 amino acids. Per the germline V gene, CDR1 is SGHRS and CDR2 is YFSETQ. This CDR3 is CASSFSDYEQYF. The CDR3 DNA follows: TGCGCCAGCAGCTTTTCCGACTACGAGCAGTACTTC.

This clone was found a few times. This CDR3 is CASSLGQGHQPQHF. CDR3 coding DNA: TGTGCCAGCAGTTTGGGACAGGGGCATCAGCCCCAGCATTTT. The chain couples TRBV27 to TRBJ1-5, with 10 bases matching TRBD1. The CDR3 runs 14 residues. Germline-derived CDR1 and CDR2 are MNHEY and SMNVEV (reference sequence). J lost 5 bases, V lost 3 bases, and 1 base had no gene match.

This clone was seen only once. The chain employs TRBV7-9 and TRBJ2-3; D unresolved. V was trimmed by 4 bases and J by 4 bases, leaving 6 bases between them. Germline CDR1 SEHNR, CDR2 FQNEAQ (reference sequence). CDR3 length: 12 residues. CDR3 DNA sequence: TGTGCCAGCAGCTCATGGTCAGATACGCAGTATTTT. This encodes CASSSWSDTQYF.

This sequence joins TRBV7-8 and TRBJ2-7; D possibly corresponds to TRBD2 (5 bases). Trimming took 1 base from V and 2 from J, leaving 9 bases between them. CDR3 length equals 14 residues. CDR1 is SGHVS and CDR2 is FQNEAQ in the germline V gene. CDR3 DNA: TGTGCCAGCAGCTTAGAAGGACTTACCTACGAGCAGTACTTC. This codes for CASSLEGLTYEQYF. The complete variable domain, with remaining parts taken from reference TRBV7-8 and TRBJ2-7, reads GAGVSQSPRYKVAKRGQDVALRCDPISGHVSLFWYQQALGQGPEFLTYFQNEAQLDKSGLPSDRFFAERPEGSVSTLKIQRTQQEDSAVYLCASSLEGLTYEQYFGPGTRLTVT.

The V and J genes are TRBV6-6 and TRBJ1-1; 7 bases agree with TRBD1. This CDR3 spans 13 amino acids. V was clipped by 9 bases and J by 0 bases; unmatched bases: 4. Germline V gene data show CDR1 as MNHNY and CDR2 as SVGAGI (reference sequence). DNA for the CDR3: TGTGCCAGTTCGACAGGGATGAACACTGAAGCTTTCTTT. Its protein is CASSTGMNTEAFF.

The J gene is TRBJ2-1, the V gene TRBV7-9; D remains ambiguous. From germline, CDR1 is SEHNR and CDR2 FQNEAQ (reference sequence). Trimming shortened V by 5 bases and J by 2 bases, and 7 bases separated the two germline ends. CDR3 length: 13 residues. CDR3 in DNA: TGTGCCAGCAGCCCACCGGCCTACAATGAGCAGTTCTTC. Its translation is CASSPPAYNEQFF. The full variable domain, completed using reference TRBV7-9 and TRBJ2-1, is DTGVSQNPRHKITKRGQNVTFRCDPISEHNRLYWYRQTLGQGPEFLTYFQNEAQLEKSRLLSDRFSAERPKGSFSTLEIQRTEQGDSAMYLCASSPPAYNEQFFGPGTRLTVL.

J is TRBJ2-3 and V is TRBV6-6; 9 nucleotides line up with TRBD2. Per the germline V gene, CDR1 is MNHNY and CDR2 is SVGAGI (reference sequence). The CDR3 sequence is 16 residues long. The V segment lost 0 bases and the J segment 4 bases; nucleotides outside the gene matches: 5. The CDR3 sequence: CASSYSGSGRSDTQYF. As DNA, the CDR3 is TGTGCCAGCAGTTACTCGGGTAGCGGGAGATCAGATACGCAGTATTTT.

The chain's CDR3 is CASSLIAREGAFF. CDR3 nucleotides: TGTGCCAGCAGCTTAATAGCCAGGGAGGGAGCTTTCTTT. The chain uses TRBV7-9 and TRBJ1-1; perhaps TRBD1 as D (5 bases). Trimming took 2 bases from V and 10 from J, leaving 14 bases between them. The CDR3 has 13 amino acids. In germline, CDR1 is SEHNR, CDR2 FQNEAQ (reference sequence).

The rearrangement uses TRBV6-4 and TRBJ2-1; D is possibly TRBD2 (5 bases). The V end lost 2 bases, the J end lost 9 bases, and 11 bases lay between the germline ends. This CDR3 spans 13 amino acids. Germline CDR1 MRHNA, CDR2 SNTAGT. CDR3: CASSDLAGGEQFF. The CDR3, as DNA: TGTGCCAGCAGTGACCTAGCTGGTGGTGAGCAGTTCTTC.

V and J are TRBV28 and TRBJ2-2; possibly TRBD2 for D (6 bases). The CDR3 has 17 residues. V was pared by 1 base and J by 4 bases, with 16 bases between. In germline, CDR1 is MDHEN, CDR2 SYDVKM. CDR3 coding DNA: TGTGCCAGCAGTTTATTCATCCGACTAGATCGCACCGGGGAGCTGTTTTTT. Translated, it gives CASSLFIRLDRTGELFF.

V and J are TRBV5-1 and TRBJ2-7; 11 bases map to TRBD1. CDR3 length: 14 amino acids. The V and J ends lost 4 bases and 5 bases, in that order; junction bases with no gene match: 5. The germline V gene has CDR1 SGHRS and CDR2 YFSETQ. In DNA, the CDR3 is TGCGCCAGCAGCCCCGGACAGGGGGCCGACGAGCAGTACTTC. It codes for CASSPGQGADEQYF.

The chain links TRBV29-1 to TRBJ2-2; the match to TRBD2 covers 11 bases. The germline V gene encodes CDR1 SQVTM and CDR2 ANQGSEA. The CDR3 sequence is 15 residues long. V lost 4 bases and J lost 1; bases outside the gene matches: 2. CDR3 bases: TGCAGCGTTGGGGGACTAGCGGAGAACACCGGGGAGCTGTTTTTT. Translated, it gives CSVGGLAENTGELFF.

The CDR3 DNA reads as TGTGCCAGTAGTATTACGGGACAGTCCTACGAGCAGTACTTC. This translates into CASSITGQSYEQYF. The gene calls are TRBV19 and TRBJ2-7, with 7 bases matching TRBD1. CDR3 length: 14 residues. Germline trimming cut 3 bases from V and 1 base from J; bases unmatched to any gene: 3. Germline loops: CDR1 LNHDA, CDR2 SQIVND (reference sequence). Full variable domain (outside the CDR3, taken from reference TRBV19 and TRBJ2-7): DGGITQSPKYLFRKEGQNVTLSCEQNLNHDAMYWYRQDPGQGLRLIYYSQIVNDFQKGDIAEGYSVSREKKESFPLTVTSAQKNPTAFYLCASSITGQSYEQYFGPGTRLTVT.

The gene calls are TRBV28 and TRBJ2-3; 14 bases map to TRBD2. The CDR3 is 17 residues long. Trimming removed 5 bases from V and 4 bases from J; junction bases left unmatched: 8. Germline loops: CDR1 MDHEN, CDR2 SYDVKM. The CDR3 spells CASSTPGLAGVADTQYF. The CDR3 region has the DNA TGTGCCAGCAGTACGCCGGGACTAGCGGGAGTGGCAGATACGCAGTATTTT.

The chain links TRBV7-9 to TRBJ2-2; D might be TRBD1 (6 bases). This CDR3 comprises 17 residues. Germline CDR1 SEHNR, CDR2 FQNEAQ (reference sequence). The V and J ends lost 5 bases and 0 bases respectively, with 16 bases between them. CDR3 sequence: CASSQEPGHSNTGELFF. The CDR3 DNA follows: TGTGCCAGCAGCCAGGAACCGGGACATTCGAACACCGGGGAGCTGTTTTTT.

The rearrangement uses TRBV2 and TRBJ1-4; D gene uncertain. Trimming left V 2 bases short and J 11 bases short, with 12 bases between. CDR3 length equals 13 residues. CDR1 SNHLY and CDR2 FYNNEI come from the germline V gene. CDR3: CASSENSYGKLFF. CDR3 nucleotides: TGTGCCAGCAGTGAAAACTCCTACGGGAAACTGTTTTTT.

V is TRBV27 and J is TRBJ2-1; a possible D gene is TRBD1 (5 bases). The CDR3 is 16 amino acids. V lost 3 bases and J 7 bases, leaving 19 bases between the germline ends. Germline V CDR1 and CDR2: MNHEY, SMNVEV (reference sequence). CDR3 sequence: CASSFKEQVSWNEQFF. CDR3 coding DNA: TGTGCCAGCAGTTTTAAAGAACAGGTGTCGTGGAATGAGCAGTTCTTC.

V usage is TRBV27 and J usage is TRBJ1-6; 9 bases match TRBD1. Germline assignment: CDR1 MNHEY and CDR2 SMNVEV (reference sequence). V trimming: 7 bases; J trimming: 13 bases; junction bases outside the gene matches: 8. CDR3 length equals 13 residues. The CDR3 region is CASTSYRGLPLHF. CDR3 coding DNA: TGTGCCAGCACCTCTTACAGGGGGCTCCCCCTCCACTTT.

The rearrangement joins TRBV11-2 to TRBJ1-1; D perhaps matches TRBD1 (6 bases). Trimming took 5 bases from V and 3 from J, leaving 16 bases between them. CDR3 length: 15 amino acids. Germline CDR1 is SGHAT and CDR2 is FQNNGV. CDR3 sequence: CASSKPGVLDTEAFF. The CDR3 nucleotides are TGTGCCAGCAGCAAACCAGGGGTGTTGGACACTGAAGCTTTCTTT.

The V call is TRBV21-1, the J call TRBJ2-7; TRBD2 is the table's D call and was not checked against the DNA. TRBV21-1 counts as a pseudogene. The CDR3 runs to 13 residues. CDR3 DNA: TGTGCCAGCAGCAGAGGCTTATCCTACGAGCAGTACTTC. As protein: CASSRGLSYEQYF.

V is TRBV27 and J is TRBJ2-1, with 13 bases aligning to TRBD2. Trimming cost V 7 bases and J 7 bases; bases outside gene matches: 4. The CDR3 spans 14 residues. The germline gives CDR1 MNHEY, CDR2 SMNVEV (reference sequence). CDR3 sequence reads: CASTSGLAGNEQFF. The DNA of the CDR3 is TGTGCCAGCACCTCGGGACTAGCGGGAAATGAGCAGTTCTTC.

V usage is TRBV4-1 and J usage is TRBJ1-1; D perhaps matches TRBD1 (5 bases). The CDR3 is 15 amino acids. Trimming took off 6 bases at V and 7 bases at J, with 21 bases between the two ends. CDR1 is MGHRA, CDR2 YSYEKL, per germline. The DNA for the CDR3 is TGCGCCAGCAGTGCCAGGGACCACCCCGGGGATGAAGCTTTCTTT. This translates into CASSARDHPGDEAFF.

The chain recombines TRBV7-9 with TRBJ2-7; no reliable D call. The ends were cut back, 1 base at V and 0 bases at J, with 7 bases in the middle. This CDR3 has 14 amino acids. Germline CDR1 SEHNR, CDR2 FQNEAQ (reference sequence). Here the CDR3 reads CASSLESNSYEQYF. In DNA form, the CDR3 reads TGTGCCAGCAGCTTAGAGTCCAACTCCTACGAGCAGTACTTC. Full variable domain (missing parts from reference TRBV7-9 and TRBJ2-7): DTGVSQNPRHKITKRGQNVTFRCDPISEHNRLYWYRQTLGQGPEFLTYFQNEAQLEKSRLLSDRFSAERPKGSFSTLEIQRTEQGDSAMYLCASSLESNSYEQYFGPGTRLTVT.

This sequence joins TRBV5-1 and TRBJ2-3, with TRBD2 identical over 7 bases. Germline CDR1 is SGHRS and CDR2 is YFSETQ. CDR3 length: 17 amino acids. The V segment lost 4 bases and the J segment 4 bases; nucleotides outside the gene matches: 15. This CDR3 is CASSLQGLGDVSDTQYF. The CDR3 DNA follows: TGCGCCAGCAGCCTTCAAGGACTAGGTGACGTCTCAGATACGCAGTATTTT.

The chain combines TRBV30 with TRBJ2-7; tentative D call: TRBD1 (6 bases). The CDR3 length is 12 residues. Looked up from germline, CDR1 is GTSNPN and CDR2 is SVGIG (reference sequence). The germline V and J ends were trimmed by 4 bases and 5 bases, with 12 bases remaining between them. The CDR3 DNA reads TGTGCCTGGACAGGGGACCGCCACGAGCAGTACTTC. This encodes CAWTGDRHEQYF.